This TCR beta chain was sequenced for a study of cytomegalovirus exposure and HLA in healthy donors. With 60 Vbeta and 13 Jbeta primers, the PCR was carried out. Profiled with immunoSEQ multiplex PCR; TCRdb holds only in-frame clones, not every one. The sample carries about 170,000 clones, less than 85% recorded once. CDR3 length: 14 amino acids. Germline assignment: CDR1 SGHDT and CDR2 YYEEEE. Losses at the gene ends were 2 bases for V and 0 bases for J; bases not matched to a gene: 1. This sequence was found in a male donor in good health and CMV-seronegative. V is TRBV5-6 and J is TRBJ2-7, with 8 bases identical to TRBD2. The sequencing sample was made of PBMCs. CDR3 sequence: CASSFGTSSYEQYF. The CDR3 DNA is TGTGCCAGCAGCTTCGGGACTAGCTCCTACGAGCAGTACTTC.